This TCR beta chain comes out of a study of T cell responses to AZD1222 COVID-19 vaccine. Clones were sequenced by immunoSEQ multiplex PCR, and TCRdb holds only the in-frame ones, with some missing. Here the sample spans around 150,000 clones, roughly 82% being singletons. For this clone: Antigen specificity is unknown.

Germline trimming cut 6 bases from V and 4 bases from J; bases unmatched to any gene: 9. Germline values: CDR1 LNHDA, CDR2 SQIVND (reference sequence). CDR3 size: 15 residues. Whole-study findings and limits: Among the donors, most were white British and more were female, and clonal diversity was possibly underestimated.

This TCR came from an adult in good health. Sequenced here: peripheral blood, sampled on day 0 of AZD1222 vaccination. The rearrangement joins TRBV19 to TRBJ1-5; TRBD1 agrees at 7 bases. For the CDR3, the DNA is TGTGCCAGTAGGGGGGAGGGACAGCTTAATCAGCCCCAGCATTTT. Its protein product is CASRGEGQLNQPQHF.